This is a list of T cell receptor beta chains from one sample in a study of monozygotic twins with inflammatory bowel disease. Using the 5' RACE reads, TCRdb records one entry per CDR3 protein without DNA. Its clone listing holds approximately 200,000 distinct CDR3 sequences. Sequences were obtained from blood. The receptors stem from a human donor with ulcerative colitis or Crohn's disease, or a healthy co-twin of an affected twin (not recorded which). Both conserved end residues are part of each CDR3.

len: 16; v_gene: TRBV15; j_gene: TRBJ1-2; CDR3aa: CATSDRSGGINYGYTF
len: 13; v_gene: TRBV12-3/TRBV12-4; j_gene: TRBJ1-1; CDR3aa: CASTRGPNTEAFF
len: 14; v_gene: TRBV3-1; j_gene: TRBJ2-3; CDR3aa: CASSENGATDTQYF
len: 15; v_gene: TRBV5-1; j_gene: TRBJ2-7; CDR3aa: CASSALQREAYEQYF
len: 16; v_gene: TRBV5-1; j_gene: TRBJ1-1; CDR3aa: CASSLAGRGRDTEAFF
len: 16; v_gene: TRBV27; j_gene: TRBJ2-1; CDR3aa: CASSPPGISPASEQFF
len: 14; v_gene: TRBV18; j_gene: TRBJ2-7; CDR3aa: CASSPLQQGYEQYF
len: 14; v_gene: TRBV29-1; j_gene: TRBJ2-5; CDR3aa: CSVVGTGGVGPQYF
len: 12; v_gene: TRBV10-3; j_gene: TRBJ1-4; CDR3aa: CAISEGGEKLFF
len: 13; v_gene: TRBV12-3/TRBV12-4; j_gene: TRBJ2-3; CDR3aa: CASSPPTTDTQYF
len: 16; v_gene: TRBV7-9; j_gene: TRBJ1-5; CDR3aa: CASSLDGTSKNQPQHF
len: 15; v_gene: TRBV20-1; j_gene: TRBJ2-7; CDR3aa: CSANKEGTRFLEQYF
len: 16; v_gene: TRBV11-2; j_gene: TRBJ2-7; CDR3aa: CASSSSGTGKASEQYF
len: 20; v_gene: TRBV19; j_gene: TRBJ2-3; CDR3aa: CASSRLKRGLAGGGPDTQYF
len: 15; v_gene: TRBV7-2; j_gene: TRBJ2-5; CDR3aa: CASSLRASGQETQYF
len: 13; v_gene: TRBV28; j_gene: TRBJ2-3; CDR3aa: CASRTRGEDTQYF
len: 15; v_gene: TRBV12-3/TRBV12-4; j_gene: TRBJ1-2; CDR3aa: CASSSREGTVYGYTF
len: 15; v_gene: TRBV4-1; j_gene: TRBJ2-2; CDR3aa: CASSPTSGSSGELFF
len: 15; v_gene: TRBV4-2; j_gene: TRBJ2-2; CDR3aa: CASSRGQGYTGELFF
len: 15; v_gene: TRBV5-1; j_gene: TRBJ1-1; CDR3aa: CASSLAPGGLTEAFF
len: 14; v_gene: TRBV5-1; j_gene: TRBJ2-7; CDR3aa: CASSLEGGFYEQYF
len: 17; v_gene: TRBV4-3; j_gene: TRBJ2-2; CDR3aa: CASSQAPGRHGTGELFF
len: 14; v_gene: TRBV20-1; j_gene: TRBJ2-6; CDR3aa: CSARTGKGANVLTF
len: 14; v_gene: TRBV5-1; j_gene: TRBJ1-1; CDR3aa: CASSLEQGSLTAFF
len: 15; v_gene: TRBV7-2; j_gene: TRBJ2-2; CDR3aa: CASSPVQGTTGELFF
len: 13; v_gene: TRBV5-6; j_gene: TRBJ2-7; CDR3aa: CASSDRGGYEQYF
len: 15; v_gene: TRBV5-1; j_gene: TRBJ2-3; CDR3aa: CASSEGATRTDTQYF
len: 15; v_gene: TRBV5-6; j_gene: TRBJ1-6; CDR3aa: CASSLRGGLNSPLHF
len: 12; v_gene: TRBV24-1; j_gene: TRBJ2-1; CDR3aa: CATSDFRKEQFF
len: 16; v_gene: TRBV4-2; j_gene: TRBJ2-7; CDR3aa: CASSPSTGTGAYEQYF
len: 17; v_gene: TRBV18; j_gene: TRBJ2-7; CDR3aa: CASSPPTGSGAPYEQYF
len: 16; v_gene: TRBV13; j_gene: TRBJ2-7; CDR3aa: CASSLLGLAGGYEQYF
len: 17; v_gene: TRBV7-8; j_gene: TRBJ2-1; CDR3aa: CASSLNHPGSGYNEQFF
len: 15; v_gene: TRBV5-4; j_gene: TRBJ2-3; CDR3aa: CASSLDWASTDTQYF
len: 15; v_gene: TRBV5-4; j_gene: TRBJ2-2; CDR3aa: CASSFPKANTGELFF
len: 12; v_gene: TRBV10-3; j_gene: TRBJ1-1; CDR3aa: CAISESLSVAFF
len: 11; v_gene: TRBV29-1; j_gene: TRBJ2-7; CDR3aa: CSVADLREQYF
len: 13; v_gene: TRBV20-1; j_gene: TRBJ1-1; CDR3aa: CSAKPAGGTEAFF
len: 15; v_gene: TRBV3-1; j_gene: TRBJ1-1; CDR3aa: CASSQEGGRATEAFF
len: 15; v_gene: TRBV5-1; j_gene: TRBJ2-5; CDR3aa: CASSSGNGGKETQYF
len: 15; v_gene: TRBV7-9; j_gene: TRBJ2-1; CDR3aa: CASSPVGELTMRQFF